The rows below give T cell receptor beta chains drawn from one sample of a study of cytomegalovirus exposure and HLA in healthy donors. The assay was immunoSEQ multiplex PCR, and TCRdb's table has in-frame clones only and misses some. The table shows about 150,000 clones, with roughly 92% occurring only once. Sequencing was done on a sample of PBMCs. The receptor source for this set is a man between 18 and 29 years old in good health and CMV-seronegative. CDR3s include the opening cysteine and the closing phenylalanine or tryptophan. The D gene is left open where the match is weak.

>TRBJ2-2|NA|TRBV7-6
CASSVRGANTGELFF
>TRBJ2-1|TRBD1|TRBV7-9
CASSPDATDRDEQFF
>TRBJ2-5|NA|TRBV13
CASSGSGKAVKETQYF
>TRBJ2-3|TRBD2|TRBV7-2
CASSHQLAGGPADTQYF
>TRBJ2-1|NA|TRBV30
CAWGGVYNEQFF
>TRBJ2-1|TRBD1|TRBV7-7
CASSLDLGQGTYNEQFF
>TRBJ1-2|NA|TRBV30
CAWSGGGLVYGYTF
>TRBJ1-5|NA|TRBV7-2
CASSLVLFGNQPQHF
>TRBJ2-5|NA|TRBV7-9
CASSLRLLGRETQYF
>TRBJ2-3|TRBD2|TRBV30
CAWAAPSGGTDTQYF
>TRBJ2-5|NA|TRBV7-2
CASSRGPAQETQYF
>TRBJ1-2|NA|TRBV4-1
CASSQGGGPRTLKGYTF
>TRBJ1-2|TRBD1|TRBV7-9
CASSYGQDYGYTF
>TRBJ1-2|TRBD1|TRBV19
CASSTKTGIGGYTF
>TRBJ1-4|NA|TRBV6-5
CASRGGGQLFF
>TRBJ2-7|NA|TRBV19
CASSRDSRDEQYF
>TRBJ2-3|NA|TRBV10-1
CASSDGGLSYTDTQYF
>TRBJ1-4|NA|TRBV6-5
CASSYRGVGGEKLFF
>TRBJ2-5|TRBD2|TRBV7-8
CASSSIRLAGGETQYF
>TRBJ1-1|NA|TRBV7-9
CASSLRGEAEAFF
>TRBJ2-2|TRBD1|TRBV6-1
CASRERGTGANTGELFF
>TRBJ1-4|NA|TRBV13
CASSLVGLDEKLFF
>TRBJ2-1|TRBD1|TRBV15
CATSRDMITPGGEQFF
>TRBJ2-1|NA|TRBV9
CASSVAYDEQFF